The next 10 T cell receptor beta chains were all read from a single sample in a study of T-cell reconstitution after alpha-beta-depleted transplantation in children. TCRbeta library preparation incorporated unique molecular identifiers. TCRdb passed the PCR reads through MiXCR, listing each CDR3 protein once. The sample holds some 200,000 distinct CDR3 sequences, less than 15% seen once. Specimen: PBMCs from the stem cell graft donor, collected from the stem cell graft. The source of these receptors is a human donor who donated a stem cell graft to a child with acute lymphoblastic leukemia.

The chain recombines TRBV12-5 with TRBJ2-3, with 8 nucleotides matching TRBD1. V dropped 2 bases and J dropped 5; count of bases not matched to a gene: 3. Germline CDR1 and CDR2: LGHNT and FRNRAP. This CDR3 contains 14 residues. In DNA, the CDR3 is TGTGCTAGTGGTTTGACAGGGGGTGTAGATACGCAGTATTTT. Residues: CASGLTGGVDTQYF.

This clonotype has at least ten counts. The chain joins TRBV28 to TRBJ2-4; possibly TRBD1 for D (6 bases). V lost 2 bases and J lost 6, with 8 bases in between. The CDR3 is 13 amino acids. In germline, CDR1 is MDHEN, CDR2 SYDVKM. CDR3 sequence reads: CASSLMTGNIQYF. In DNA, the CDR3 is TGTGCCAGCAGTTTAATGACAGGAAACATTCAGTACTTC. The full variable domain, with the rest looked up from reference TRBV28 and TRBJ2-4, is DVKVTQSSRYLVKRTGEKVFLECVQDMDHENMFWYRQDPGLGLRLIYFSYDVKMKEKGDIPEGYSVSREKKERFSLILESASTNQTSMYLCASSLMTGNIQYFGAGTRLSVL.

This clonotype occurred many times. V and J are TRBV3-1 and TRBJ2-3, with D possibly called TRBD1 or TRBD2 (5 bases each). Trimming removed 4 bases from V and 2 bases from J, with 13 bases in between. The germline V gene encodes CDR1 LGHDT and CDR2 YNNKEL (reference sequence). This CDR3 spans 15 amino acids. In DNA form, the CDR3 reads TGTGCCAGCAGCCTCGGGGCTTTCGACACAGATACGCAGTATTTT. It translates to CASSLGAFDTDTQYF.

V usage is TRBV4-1 and J usage is TRBJ1-1; tentatively, D is TRBD1 (6 bases). Trimming shortened V by 3 bases and J by 1 base, and 12 bases separated the two germline ends. The CDR3 length is 15 residues. Germline values: CDR1 MGHRA, CDR2 YSYEKL. The CDR3 DNA reads as TGCGCCAGCAGCCACCTCAGGGGTCGGAACACTGAAGCTTTCTTT. This gives the protein CASSHLRGRNTEAFF.

This rearrangement joins TRBV20-1 to TRBJ2-7; 9 nucleotides agree with TRBD2. The CDR3 is 15 amino acids. Germline V gene sequence: CDR1 DFQATT, CDR2 SNEGSKA (reference sequence). V dropped 3 bases and J dropped 3; count of bases not matched to a gene: 9. The CDR3 reads CSASPGGRVVYEQYF. CDR3 coding DNA: TGCAGTGCTAGTCCGGGCGGGAGGGTAGTCTACGAGCAGTACTTC.

This clonotype showed up many times. The CDR3 nucleotides are TGCGCCAGCAGCTTGGAGGCAGGGGGATTCCAAGAGACCCAGTACTTC. Amino acids: CASSLEAGGFQETQYF. V is TRBV5-1 and J is TRBJ2-5, with 7 nucleotides matching TRBD1. V lost 0 bases and J lost 1; bases outside the gene matches: 6. The CDR3 runs 16 residues. Germline loops: CDR1 SGHRS, CDR2 YFSETQ.

With regard to this clonotype: A clone one base away is much larger, so this may be a read error. This chain connects TRBV28 to TRBJ2-1; D is unclear. Trimming took off 6 bases at V and 10 bases at J, with 19 bases between the two ends. The CDR3 covers 14 residues. CDR1 and CDR2 (germline): MDHEN, SYDVKM. As DNA, the CDR3 is TGTGCCAGCAGCTCGGACCAAGGAATCCACGAGCAGTTCTTC. Translating it yields CASSSDQGIHEQFF.

The chain joins TRBV12-3 or TRBV12-4 to TRBJ2-3, with TRBD1 as a possible D gene (6 bases). V lost 6 bases and J lost 2, with 21 bases in between. The CDR3 loop spans 17 amino acids. The CDR3 nucleotides read TGTGCCAGCAGATCCATTGGGGGCGAACCTTTCACAGATACGCAGTATTTT. Amino acid sequence: CASRSIGGEPFTDTQYF.

This clonotype showed up many times. V and J are TRBV5-1 and TRBJ2-7; TRBD1 agrees at 7 bases. The length of the CDR3 is 14 residues. Germline CDR1 and CDR2: SGHRS and YFSETQ. Germline trimming cut 0 bases from V and 5 bases from J; bases unmatched to any gene: 5. The CDR3 DNA is TGCGCCAGCAGCTTGGCATTCGACAGGGACGAGCAGTACTTC. Encoded protein: CASSLAFDRDEQYF.

The rearrangement joins TRBV11-1 to TRBJ2-3; D unclear. Germline CDR1 and CDR2: SGHAT and FQDESV (reference sequence). CDR3 length: 14 residues. V was shortened by 4 bases and J by 1 base, with 9 bases between the two germline ends. CDR3 loop: CASSSISGTDTQYF. CDR3 sequence (DNA): TGTGCCAGCAGCTCCATCTCCGGCACAGATACGCAGTATTTT.